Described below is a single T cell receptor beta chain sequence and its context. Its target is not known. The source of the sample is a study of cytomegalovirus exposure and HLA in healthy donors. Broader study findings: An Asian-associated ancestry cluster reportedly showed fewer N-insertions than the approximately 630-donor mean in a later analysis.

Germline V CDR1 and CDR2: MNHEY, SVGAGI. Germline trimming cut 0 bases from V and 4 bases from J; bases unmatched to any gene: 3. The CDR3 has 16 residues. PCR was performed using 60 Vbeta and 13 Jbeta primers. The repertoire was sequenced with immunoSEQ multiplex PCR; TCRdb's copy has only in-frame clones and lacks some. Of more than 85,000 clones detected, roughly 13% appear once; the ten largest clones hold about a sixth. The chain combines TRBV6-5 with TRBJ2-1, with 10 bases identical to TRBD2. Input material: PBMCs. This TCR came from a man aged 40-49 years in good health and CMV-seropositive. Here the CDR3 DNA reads TGTGCCAGCAGTTACTCGTCTAGCGGGAGTTACAATGAGCAGTTCTTC. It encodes CASSYSSSGSYNEQFF.